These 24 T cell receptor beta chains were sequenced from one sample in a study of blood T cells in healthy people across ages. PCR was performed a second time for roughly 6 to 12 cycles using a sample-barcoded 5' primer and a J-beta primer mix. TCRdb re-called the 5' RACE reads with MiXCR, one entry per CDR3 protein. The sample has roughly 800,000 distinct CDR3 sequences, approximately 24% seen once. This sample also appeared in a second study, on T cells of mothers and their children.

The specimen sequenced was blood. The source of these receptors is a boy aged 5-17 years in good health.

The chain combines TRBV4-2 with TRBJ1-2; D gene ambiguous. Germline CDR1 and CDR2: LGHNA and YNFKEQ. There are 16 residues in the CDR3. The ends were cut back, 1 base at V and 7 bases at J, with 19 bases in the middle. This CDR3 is CASSQVDRTGGRGYTF. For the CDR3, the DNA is TGTGCCAGCAGCCAAGTAGACCGGACCGGCGGTCGTGGCTACACCTTC.

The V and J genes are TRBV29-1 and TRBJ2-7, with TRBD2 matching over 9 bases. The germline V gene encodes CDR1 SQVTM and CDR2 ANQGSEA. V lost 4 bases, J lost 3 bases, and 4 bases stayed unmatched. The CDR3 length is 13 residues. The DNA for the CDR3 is TGCAGCGTTGTAGGACTAGCGCGCTACGAGCAGTACTTC. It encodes CSVVGLARYEQYF.

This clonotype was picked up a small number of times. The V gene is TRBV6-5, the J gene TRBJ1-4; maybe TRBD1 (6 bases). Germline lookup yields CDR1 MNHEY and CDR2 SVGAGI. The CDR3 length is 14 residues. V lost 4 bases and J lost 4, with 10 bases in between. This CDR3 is CASSSRQVNEKLFF. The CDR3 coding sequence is TGTGCCAGCAGTTCTCGACAGGTTAATGAAAAACTGTTTTTT.

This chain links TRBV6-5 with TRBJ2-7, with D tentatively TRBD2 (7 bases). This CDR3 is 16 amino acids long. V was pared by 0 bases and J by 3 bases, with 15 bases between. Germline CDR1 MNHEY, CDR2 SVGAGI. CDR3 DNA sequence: TGTGCCAGCAGTTACTCGGGAGGGGGGGCTTACTACGAGCAGTACTTC. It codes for CASSYSGGGAYYEQYF.

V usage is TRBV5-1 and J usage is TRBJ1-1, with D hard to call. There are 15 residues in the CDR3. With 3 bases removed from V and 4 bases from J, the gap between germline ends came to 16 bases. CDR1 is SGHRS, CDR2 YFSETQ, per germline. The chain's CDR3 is CASSSGPSRVTEAFF. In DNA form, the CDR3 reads TGCGCCAGCAGCTCAGGACCATCCCGGGTCACTGAAGCTTTCTTT.

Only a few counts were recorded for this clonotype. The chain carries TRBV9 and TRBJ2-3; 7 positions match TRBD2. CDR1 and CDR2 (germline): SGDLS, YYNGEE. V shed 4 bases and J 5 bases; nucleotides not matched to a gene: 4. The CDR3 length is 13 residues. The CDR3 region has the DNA TGTGCCAGCAGCAGGGACTACTTAGATACGCAGTATTTT. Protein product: CASSRDYLDTQYF.

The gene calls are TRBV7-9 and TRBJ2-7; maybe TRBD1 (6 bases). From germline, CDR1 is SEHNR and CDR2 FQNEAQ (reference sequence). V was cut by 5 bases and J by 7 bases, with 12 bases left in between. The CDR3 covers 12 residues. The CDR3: CASSAQDREQYF. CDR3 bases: TGTGCCAGCAGCGCGCAAGACAGGGAGCAGTACTTC.

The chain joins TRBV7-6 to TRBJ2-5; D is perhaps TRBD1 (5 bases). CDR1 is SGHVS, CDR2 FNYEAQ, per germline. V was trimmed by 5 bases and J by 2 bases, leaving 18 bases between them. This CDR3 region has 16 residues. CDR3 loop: CASSLNPRQTQETQYF. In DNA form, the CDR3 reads TGTGCCAGCAGCCTAAACCCGCGACAGACTCAAGAGACCCAGTACTTC. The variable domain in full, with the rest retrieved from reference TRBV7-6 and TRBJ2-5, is GAGVSQSPRYKVTKRGQDVALRCDPISGHVSLYWYRQALGQGPEFLTYFNYEAQQDKSGLPNDRFSAERPEGSISTLTIQRTEQRDSAMYRCASSLNPRQTQETQYFGPGTRLLVL.

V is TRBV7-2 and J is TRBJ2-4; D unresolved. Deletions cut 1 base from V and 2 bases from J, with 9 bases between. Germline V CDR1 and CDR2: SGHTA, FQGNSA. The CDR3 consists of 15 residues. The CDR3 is CASSLDANTKNIQYF. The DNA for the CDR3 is TGTGCCAGCAGCTTAGATGCGAACACCAAAAACATTCAGTACTTC.

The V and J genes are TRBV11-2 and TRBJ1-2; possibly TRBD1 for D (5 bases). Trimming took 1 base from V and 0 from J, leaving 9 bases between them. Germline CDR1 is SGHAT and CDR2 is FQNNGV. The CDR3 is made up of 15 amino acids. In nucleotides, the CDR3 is TGTGCCAGCAGCTTAGGTCCAGGGCCTAACTATGGCTACACCTTC. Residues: CASSLGPGPNYGYTF.

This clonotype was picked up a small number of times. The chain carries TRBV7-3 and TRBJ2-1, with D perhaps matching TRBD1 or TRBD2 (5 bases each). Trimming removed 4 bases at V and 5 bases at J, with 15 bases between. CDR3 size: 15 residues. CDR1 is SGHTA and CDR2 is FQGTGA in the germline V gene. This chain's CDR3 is CASSWTGTANNEQFF. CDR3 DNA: TGTGCCAGCAGCTGGACCGGGACGGCAAACAATGAGCAGTTCTTC.

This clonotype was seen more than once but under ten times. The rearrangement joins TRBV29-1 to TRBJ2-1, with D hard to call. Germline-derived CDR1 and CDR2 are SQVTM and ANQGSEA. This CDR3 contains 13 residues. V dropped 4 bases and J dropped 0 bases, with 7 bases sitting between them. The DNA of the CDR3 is TGCAGCGTTGTCAGCAGCTCCTACAATGAGCAGTTCTTC. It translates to CSVVSSSYNEQFF.

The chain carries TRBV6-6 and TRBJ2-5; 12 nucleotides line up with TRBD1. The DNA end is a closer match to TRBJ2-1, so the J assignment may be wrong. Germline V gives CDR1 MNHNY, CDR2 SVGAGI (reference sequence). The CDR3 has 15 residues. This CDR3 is CASRARDRGQGEQFF. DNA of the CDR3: TGTGCCAGCAGGGCCAGGGACAGGGGGCAGGGTGAGCAGTTCTTC.

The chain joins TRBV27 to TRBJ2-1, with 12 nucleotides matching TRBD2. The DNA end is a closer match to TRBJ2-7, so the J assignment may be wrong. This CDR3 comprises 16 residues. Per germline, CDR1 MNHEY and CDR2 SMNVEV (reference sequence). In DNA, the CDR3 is TGTGCCAGCAGTCCTTCCAGACTAGCGGGAGATGGCGAGCAGTACTTC. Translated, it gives CASSPSRLAGDGEQYF.

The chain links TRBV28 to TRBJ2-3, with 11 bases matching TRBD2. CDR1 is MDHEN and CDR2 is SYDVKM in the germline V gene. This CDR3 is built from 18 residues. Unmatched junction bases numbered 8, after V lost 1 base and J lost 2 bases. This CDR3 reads CASSLSNIAGGSTDTQYF. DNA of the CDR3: TGTGCCAGCAGTTTATCAAATATAGCGGGGGGGTCCACAGATACGCAGTATTTT.

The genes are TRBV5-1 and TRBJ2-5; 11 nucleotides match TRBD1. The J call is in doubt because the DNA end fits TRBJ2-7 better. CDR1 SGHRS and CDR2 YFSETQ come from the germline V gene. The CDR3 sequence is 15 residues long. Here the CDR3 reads CASSSRDRGVYEQYF. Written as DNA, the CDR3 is TGCGCCAGCAGCTCCCGGGACAGGGGGGTATACGAGCAGTACTTC.

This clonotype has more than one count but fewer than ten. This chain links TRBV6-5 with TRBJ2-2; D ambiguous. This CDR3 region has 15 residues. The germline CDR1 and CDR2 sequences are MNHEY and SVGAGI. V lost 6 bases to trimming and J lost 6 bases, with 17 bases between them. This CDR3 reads CASRRPPGLAGELFF. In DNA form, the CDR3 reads TGTGCCAGCAGACGCCCCCCGGGTTTGGCCGGGGAGCTGTTTTTT.

CDR3 residues: CASSLAGFFGNTIYF. For the CDR3, the DNA is TGTGCCAGCAGCTTAGCTGGATTCTTTGGAAACACCATATATTTT. The V call is TRBV5-5, the J call TRBJ1-3; D gene ambiguous. Trimming left V 2 bases short and J 3 bases short, with 12 bases between. This CDR3 has 15 amino acids. Germline CDR1 and CDR2: SGHKS and YYEKEE (reference sequence).

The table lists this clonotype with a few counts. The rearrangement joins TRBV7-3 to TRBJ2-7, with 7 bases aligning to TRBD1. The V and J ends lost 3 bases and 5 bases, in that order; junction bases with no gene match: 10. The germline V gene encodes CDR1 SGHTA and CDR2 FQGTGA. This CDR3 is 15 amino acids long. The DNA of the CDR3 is TGTGCCAGCAGCTTGACAGGGTGGGCCAGGAACGAGCAGTACTTC. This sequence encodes CASSLTGWARNEQYF.

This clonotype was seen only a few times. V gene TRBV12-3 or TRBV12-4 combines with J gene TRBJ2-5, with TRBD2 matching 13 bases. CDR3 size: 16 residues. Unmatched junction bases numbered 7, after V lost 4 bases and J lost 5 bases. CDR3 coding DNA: TGTGCCAGCAGTTCGGGACTAGCGGGGTTGGGGGAGACCCAGTACTTC. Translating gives CASSSGLAGLGETQYF.

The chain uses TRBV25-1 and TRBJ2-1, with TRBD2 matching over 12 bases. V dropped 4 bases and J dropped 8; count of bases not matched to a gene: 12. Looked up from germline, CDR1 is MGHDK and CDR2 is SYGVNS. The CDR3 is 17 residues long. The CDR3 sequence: CASSAPPASGGADEQFF. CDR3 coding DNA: TGTGCCAGCAGTGCACCCCCTGCTAGCGGGGGGGCCGATGAGCAGTTCTTC.

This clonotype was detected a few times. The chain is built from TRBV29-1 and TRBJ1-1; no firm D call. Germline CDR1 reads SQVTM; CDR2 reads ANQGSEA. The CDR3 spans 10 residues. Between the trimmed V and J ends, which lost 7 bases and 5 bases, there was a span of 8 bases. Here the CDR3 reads CSGSETEAFF. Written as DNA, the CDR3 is TGCAGCGGCAGTGAGACTGAAGCTTTCTTT.

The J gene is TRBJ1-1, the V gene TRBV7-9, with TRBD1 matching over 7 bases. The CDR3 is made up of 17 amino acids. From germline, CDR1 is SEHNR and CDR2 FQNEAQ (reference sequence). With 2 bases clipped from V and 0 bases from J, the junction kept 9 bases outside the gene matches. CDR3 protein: CASSLTSRGRLNTEAFF. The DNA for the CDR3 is TGTGCCAGCAGCTTAACGTCTAGGGGGCGGTTGAACACTGAAGCTTTCTTT. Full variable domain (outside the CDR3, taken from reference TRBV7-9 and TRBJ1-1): DTGVSQNPRHKITKRGQNVTFRCDPISEHNRLYWYRQTLGQGPEFLTYFQNEAQLEKSRLLSDRFSAERPKGSFSTLEIQRTEQGDSAMYLCASSLTSRGRLNTEAFFGQGTRLTVV.

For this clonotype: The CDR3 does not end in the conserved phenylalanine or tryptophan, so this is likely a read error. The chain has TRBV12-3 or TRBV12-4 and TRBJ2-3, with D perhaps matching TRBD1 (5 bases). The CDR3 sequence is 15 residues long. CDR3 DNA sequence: TGTGCCAGCAGTTTAGGCAGGGTGGGCGCAGATGCGCAGTATTCT. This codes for CASSLGRVGADAQYS.